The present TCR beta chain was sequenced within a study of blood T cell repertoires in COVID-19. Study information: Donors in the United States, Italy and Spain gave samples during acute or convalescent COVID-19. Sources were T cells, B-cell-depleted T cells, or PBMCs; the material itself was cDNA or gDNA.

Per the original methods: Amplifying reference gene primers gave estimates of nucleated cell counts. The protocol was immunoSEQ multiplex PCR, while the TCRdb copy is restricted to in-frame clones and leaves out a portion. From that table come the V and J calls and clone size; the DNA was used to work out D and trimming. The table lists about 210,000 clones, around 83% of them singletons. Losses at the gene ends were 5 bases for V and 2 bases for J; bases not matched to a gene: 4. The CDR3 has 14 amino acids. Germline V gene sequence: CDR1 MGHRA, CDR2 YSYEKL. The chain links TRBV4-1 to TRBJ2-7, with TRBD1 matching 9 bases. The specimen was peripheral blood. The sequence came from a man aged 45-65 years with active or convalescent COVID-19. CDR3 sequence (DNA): TGCGCCAGCAGCAACCGGGACAGGGCCTACGAGCAGTACGTC. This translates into CASSNRDRAYEQYV.